This TCR beta chain was sequenced for a study of CD8+ T cells in alopecia areata. Study-wide results and caveats: Since there was just one nonresponder, nobody can yet say how baseline CD8+ expansion ties to response. A great number of expanded lesional clones endured in scalp and blood during tofacitinib. Compared with normal scalp, lesional scalp had higher clonality and more expanded CD8+ clones.

This clone was found a few times. The antigen is undetermined. Sample treatment: oral pan-JAK inhibitor, 5-10 mg twice daily. The researchers isolated CD4+ and CD8+ T cells from PBMCs by sorting. Germline V gene data show CDR1 as PRHDT and CDR2 as FYEKMQ (reference sequence). V was shortened by 5 bases and J by 3 bases, with 11 bases between the two germline ends. CDR3 length: 13 amino acids. After isolation, RNA underwent reverse transcription to generate cDNA as the sequencing template. The method was immunoSEQ multiplex PCR; TCRdb's version includes in-frame clones alone and lacks a portion of them. The sample has a few hundred thousand clones; 35% to 40% are singletons.

This receptor was identified in a human donor with alopecia areata. Material: CD4+ T cells sorted from blood, obtained around week 30, from a patient treated with tofacitinib. V is TRBV13 and J is TRBJ2-7; weak D call: TRBD2 (6 bases). CDR3 nucleotide sequence: TGTGCCAGCAGCCCCCGGGGGAACTACGAGCAGTACTTC. The encoded protein is CASSPRGNYEQYF.